A selection of T cell receptor beta chains follows, all from one sample in a study of blood T cell repertoires in COVID-19. TCRdb's copy holds only in-frame clones and misses some; the assay was immunoSEQ multiplex PCR. The sample lists approximately 160,000 clones; approximately 87% were seen once. The sample taken for sequencing was peripheral blood. The receptors were gathered from a woman in her seventies with acute or convalescent COVID-19. Each CDR3 is given with its conserved first and last residue. A D gene is named only where the DNA matches it firmly. Clone size, where shown, is once, few, many, or a class for clones that have expanded.

d_call	v_call	clone_size	j_call	cdr3_aa	cdr3_nt
TRBD1	TRBV7-9	NA	TRBJ1-4	CASSQRGQTNEKLFF	TGTGCCAGCAGCCAGAGGGGACAGACGAATGAAAAACTGTTTTTT
TRBD2	TRBV28	once	TRBJ2-7	CASRGGGSESYEQYF	TGTGCCAGCAGAGGCGGCGGGAGTGAGTCCTACGAGCAGTACTTC
NA	TRBV4-2	once	TRBJ1-3	CASSQDLMGQSGNTIYF	TGTGCCAGCAGCCAAGACCTCATGGGACAATCTGGAAACACCATATATTTT
NA	TRBV4-2	NA	TRBJ1-3	CASSRQQMNTIYF	TGTGCCAGCAGTCGTCAACAGATGAACACCATATATTTT
TRBD1	TRBV3-1/TRBV3-2	NA	TRBJ1-4	CASSLRLGQFNEKLFF	TGTGCCAGCAGCCTCAGATTGGGACAGTTTAATGAAAAACTGTTTTTT
NA	TRBV2	NA	TRBJ1-5	CASRSERGGNQPQHF	TGTGCCAGCAGATCCGAGCGGGGGGGCAATCAGCCCCAGCATTTT
NA	TRBV20-1	NA	TRBJ2-1	CSASMTGKMNEQFF	TGCAGTGCTAGTATGACGGGGAAGATGAATGAGCAGTTCTTC
NA	TRBV10-3	NA	TRBJ2-2	CASAGDEGTGELFF	TGTGCCAGCGCTGGGGATGAGGGCACCGGGGAGCTGTTTTTT
NA	TRBV6-2/TRBV6-3	NA	TRBJ1-3	CASSNPGRASGNTIYF	TGTGCCAGCAGTAACCCCGGCAGGGCGTCTGGAAACACCATATATTTT
TRBD1	TRBV18	NA	TRBJ1-6	CASSPGQNNSPLHF	TGTGCCAGCTCACCGGGACAGAATAATTCACCCCTCCACTTT
NA	TRBV9	NA	TRBJ1-6	CASSVGRSGRGDNSPLHF	TGTGCCAGCAGCGTAGGTCGGTCGGGCAGGGGTGATAATTCACCCCTCCACTTT
NA	TRBV10-3	NA	TRBJ2-2	CAISESRRQDTGELFF	TGTGCCATCAGTGAGTCGCGCAGGCAGGACACCGGGGAGCTGTTTTTT
NA	TRBV18	once	TRBJ1-5	CASSPLDSNQPQHF	TGTGCCAGCTCACCACTAGATAGCAATCAGCCCCAGCATTTT
NA	TRBV5-4	NA	TRBJ2-7	CASSLGLPTYYEQYF	TGTGCCAGCAGCTTGGGACTACCAACCTACTACGAGCAGTACTTC
TRBD1	TRBV19	NA	TRBJ1-6	CASSISPPGTAYSPLHF	TGTGCCAGTAGTATTAGCCCGCCCGGGACAGCCTATTCACCCCTCCACTTT
NA	TRBV29-1	NA	TRBJ1-3	CSVIGQASGNTIYF	TGCAGCGTTATTGGACAAGCCTCTGGAAACACCATATATTTT
TRBD1	TRBV6-5	NA	TRBJ1-1	CASSYSGQMNTEAFF	TGTGCCAGCAGTTACTCGGGACAGATGAACACTGAAGCTTTCTTT
TRBD1	TRBV5-4	NA	TRBJ2-5	CASSLAGTGQETQYF	TGTGCCAGCAGCTTGGCTGGGACAGGCCAAGAGACCCAGTACTTC
NA	TRBV5-1	NA	TRBJ1-1	CASSLAMANTEAFF	TGCGCCAGCAGCTTGGCCATGGCGAACACTGAAGCTTTCTTT
NA	TRBV5-1	NA	TRBJ1-6	CASSFSVNYNSPLHF	TGCGCCAGCAGCTTCTCAGTAAACTATAATTCACCCCTCCACTTT
NA	TRBV11-2	NA	TRBJ1-6	CASSLFRGGDSPLHF	TGTGCCAGCAGCTTATTCAGGGGTGGGGATTCACCCCTCCACTTT
TRBD1	TRBV18	NA	TRBJ1-2	CASSPTGDHYGYTF	TGTGCCAGCTCACCAACAGGGGACCACTATGGCTACACCTTC
TRBD1	TRBV4-1	few	TRBJ1-1	CASSFHRGRSNTEAFF	TGCGCCAGCAGCTTTCACAGGGGGCGAAGTAACACTGAAGCTTTCTTT
NA	TRBV10-2	NA	TRBJ1-4	CASSDYGNEKLFF	TGCGCCAGCAGTGACTATGGTAATGAAAAACTGTTTTTT
NA	TRBV25-1	NA	TRBJ1-6	CASSMLWGDNSPLHF	TGTGCCAGCAGTATGCTTTGGGGGGATAATTCACCCCTCCACTTT
NA	TRBV12-3/TRBV12-4	NA	TRBJ1-3	CASSLPPGNTIYF	TGTGCCAGCAGTCTACCTCCTGGAAACACCATATATTTT
NA	TRBV7-2	NA	TRBJ2-7	CASRYSGAYEQYF	TGTGCCAGCAGATATAGTGGGGCATACGAGCAGTACTTC
NA	TRBV5-1	NA	TRBJ2-1	CASSSRTDNEQFF	TGCGCCAGCAGCAGCCGGACAGACAATGAGCAGTTCTTC
TRBD1	TRBV27	NA	TRBJ2-7	CATSLKPGTGTYEQYF	TGTGCCACCTCCTTGAAGCCCGGGACAGGGACCTACGAGCAGTACTTC
NA	TRBV5-4	NA	TRBJ2-5	CASSSGTSTQETQYF	TGTGCCAGCAGCTCAGGGACAAGCACCCAAGAGACCCAGTACTTC
NA	TRBV5-6	NA	TRBJ2-5	CASSFYSLETQYF	TGTGCCAGCAGCTTTTACAGTTTGGAGACCCAGTACTTC
TRBD2	TRBV4-1	once	TRBJ2-5	CASSQQLAGGQETQYF	TGCGCCAGCAGCCAACAACTAGCGGGGGGTCAAGAGACCCAGTACTTC
NA	TRBV27	NA	TRBJ1-5	CASSLAWNQPQHF	TGTGCCAGCAGTTTAGCGTGGAATCAGCCCCAGCATTTT
TRBD1	TRBV10-3	NA	TRBJ1-2	CAISDRQGGNYGYTF	TGTGCCATCAGTGATAGACAGGGGGGCAACTATGGCTACACCTTC
NA	TRBV19	NA	TRBJ1-1	CASSILRGRAAGNTEAFF	TGTGCCAGTAGTATCCTCAGGGGTCGGGCCGCGGGGAACACTGAAGCTTTCTTT
TRBD2	TRBV23-1	NA	TRBJ2-7	CASSQSGGVTSYEQYF	TGCGCCAGCAGTCAATCGGGGGGGGTCACCTCCTACGAGCAGTACTTC
NA	TRBV4-1	NA	TRBJ1-2	CASSQGRGSAYGYTF	TGCGCCAGCAGCCAAGGGAGGGGATCGGCTTATGGCTACACCTTC
TRBD1	TRBV18	NA	TRBJ1-3	CASSLGTDSGNTIYF	TGTGCCAGCTCACTGGGGACAGACTCTGGAAACACCATATATTTT
TRBD2	TRBV5-5	NA	TRBJ2-7	CASSSGLAQSYEQYF	TGTGCCAGCAGCTCGGGACTAGCCCAGTCCTACGAGCAGTACTTC
NA	TRBV29-1	NA	TRBJ1-1	CSVPRRGSTEAFF	TGCAGTGTTCCCCGCCGGGGGTCCACTGAAGCTTTCTTT
TRBD1	TRBV4-3	NA	TRBJ2-1	CASSQDRGGLHGEQFF	TGCGCCAGCAGCCAAGATCGAGGGGGCCTACATGGTGAGCAGTTCTTC
TRBD1	TRBV18	NA	TRBJ1-2	CASSPYVTGVDYGYTF	TGTGCCAGCTCACCATATGTAACAGGGGTTGACTATGGCTACACCTTC
TRBD1	TRBV4-3	NA	TRBJ1-5	CASSPGTGRHQPQHF	TGCGCCAGCAGCCCCGGGACAGGGCGCCATCAGCCCCAGCATTTT
NA	TRBV6-5	NA	TRBJ1-2	CATLTVLGGYTF	TGTGCCACCCTGACAGTGTTGGGTGGCTACACCTTC
NA	TRBV5-1	NA	TRBJ2-1	CASSPGKSPQQFF	TGCGCCAGCAGCCCGGGTAAATCCCCTCAGCAGTTCTTC
TRBD1	TRBV28	NA	TRBJ2-3	CASRAWGQESTDTQYF	TGTGCCAGCAGGGCTTGGGGACAGGAGAGTACAGATACGCAGTATTTT
TRBD2	TRBV18	NA	TRBJ2-3	CASSATSGVSTDTQYF	TGTGCCAGCTCAGCGACTAGCGGGGTTAGCACAGATACGCAGTATTTT
TRBD1	TRBV19	NA	TRBJ1-5	CASRDRVGQPQHF	TGTGCCAGTCGGGACAGGGTGGGACAGCCCCAGCATTTT
NA	TRBV18	NA	TRBJ1-6	CASSPSSGILHF	TGTGCCAGCTCACCAAGTTCAGGGATCCTCCACTTT
TRBD1	TRBV28	NA	TRBJ1-5	CASSRSGQGGNQPQHF	TGTGCCAGCAGTCGTTCGGGGCAGGGGGGAAATCAGCCCCAGCATTTT
TRBD1	TRBV28	NA	TRBJ1-4	CASSFGQGVKLFF	TGTGCCAGCAGTTTCGGACAGGGGGTTAAACTGTTTTTT
NA	TRBV5-6	NA	TRBJ2-2	CASSTARQAGELFF	TGTGCCAGCAGCACCGCACGGCAGGCCGGGGAGCTGTTTTTT